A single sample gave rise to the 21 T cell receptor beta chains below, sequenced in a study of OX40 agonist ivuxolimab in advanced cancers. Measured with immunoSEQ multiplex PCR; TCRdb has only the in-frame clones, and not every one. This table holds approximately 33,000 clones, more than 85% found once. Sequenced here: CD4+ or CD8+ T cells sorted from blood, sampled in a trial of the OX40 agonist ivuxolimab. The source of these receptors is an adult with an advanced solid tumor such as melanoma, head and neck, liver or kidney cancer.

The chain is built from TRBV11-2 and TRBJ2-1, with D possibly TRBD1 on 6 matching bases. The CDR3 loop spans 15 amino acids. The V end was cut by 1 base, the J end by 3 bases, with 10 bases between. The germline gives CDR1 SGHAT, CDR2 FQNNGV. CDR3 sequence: CASSLGQGNYNEQFF. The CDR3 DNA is TGTGCCAGCAGCTTAGGGCAGGGGAACTACAATGAGCAGTTCTTC.

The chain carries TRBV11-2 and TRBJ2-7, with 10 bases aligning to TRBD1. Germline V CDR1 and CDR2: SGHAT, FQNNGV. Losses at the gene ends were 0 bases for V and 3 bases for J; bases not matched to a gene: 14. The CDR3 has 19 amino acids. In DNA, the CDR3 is TGTGCCAGCAGCTTAGATTTCGTAGTTGTAGGACAGGGGGGCTACGAGCAGTACTTC. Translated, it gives CASSLDFVVVGQGGYEQYF.

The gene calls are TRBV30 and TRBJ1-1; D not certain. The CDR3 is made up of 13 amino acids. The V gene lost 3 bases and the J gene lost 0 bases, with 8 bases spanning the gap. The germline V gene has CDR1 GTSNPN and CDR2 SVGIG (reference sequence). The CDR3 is CAWRPEMNTEAFF. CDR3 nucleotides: TGTGCCTGGAGGCCAGAGATGAACACTGAAGCTTTCTTT.

As DNA, the CDR3 is TGTGCCAGCAGCCACGGGACTAGCGGGGATGAGCAGTTCTTC. This sequence encodes CASSHGTSGDEQFF. The chain is built from TRBV11-1 and TRBJ2-1; TRBD2 agrees at 13 bases. CDR3 length equals 14 residues. The germline gives CDR1 SGHAT, CDR2 FQDESV (reference sequence). Germline trimming cut 5 bases from V and 8 bases from J; bases unmatched to any gene: 3.

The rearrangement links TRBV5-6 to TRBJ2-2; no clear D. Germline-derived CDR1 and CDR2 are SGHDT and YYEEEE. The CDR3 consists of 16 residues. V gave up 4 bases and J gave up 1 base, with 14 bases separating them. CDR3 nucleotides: TGTGCCAGCAGCCACATAACTGCTCAGAACACCGGGGAGCTGTTTTTT. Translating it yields CASSHITAQNTGELFF.

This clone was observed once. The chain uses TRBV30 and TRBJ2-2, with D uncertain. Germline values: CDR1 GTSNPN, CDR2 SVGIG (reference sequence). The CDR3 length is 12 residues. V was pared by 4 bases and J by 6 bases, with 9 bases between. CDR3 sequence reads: CAWKHWSGELFF. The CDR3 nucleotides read TGTGCCTGGAAGCACTGGTCCGGGGAGCTGTTTTTT.

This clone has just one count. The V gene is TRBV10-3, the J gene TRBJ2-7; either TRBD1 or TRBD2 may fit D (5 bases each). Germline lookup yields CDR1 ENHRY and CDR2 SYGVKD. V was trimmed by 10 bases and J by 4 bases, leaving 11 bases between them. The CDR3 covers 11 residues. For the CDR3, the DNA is TGTGCCACCCTTGGGGGTTACGAGCAGTACTTC. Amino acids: CATLGGYEQYF.

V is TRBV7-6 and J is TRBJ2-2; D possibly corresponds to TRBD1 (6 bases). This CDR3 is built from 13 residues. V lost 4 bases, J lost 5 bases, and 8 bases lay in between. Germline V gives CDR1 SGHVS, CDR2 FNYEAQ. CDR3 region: CASSYRDTGELFF. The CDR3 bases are TGTGCCAGCAGCTACAGGGATACCGGGGAGCTGTTTTTT.

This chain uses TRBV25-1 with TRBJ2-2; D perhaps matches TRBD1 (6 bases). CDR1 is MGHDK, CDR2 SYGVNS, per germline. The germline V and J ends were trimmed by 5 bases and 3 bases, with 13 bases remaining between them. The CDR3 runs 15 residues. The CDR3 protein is CASSLGGDHTGELFF. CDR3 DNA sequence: TGTGCCAGCAGTCTAGGGGGAGACCACACCGGGGAGCTGTTTTTT.

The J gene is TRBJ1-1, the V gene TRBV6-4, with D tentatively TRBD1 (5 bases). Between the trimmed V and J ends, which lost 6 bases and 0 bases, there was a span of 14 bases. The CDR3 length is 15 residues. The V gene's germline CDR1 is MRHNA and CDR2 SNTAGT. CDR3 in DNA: TGTGCCAGCAGCTTTATGGGACGGATGAACACTGAAGCTTTCTTT. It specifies CASSFMGRMNTEAFF.

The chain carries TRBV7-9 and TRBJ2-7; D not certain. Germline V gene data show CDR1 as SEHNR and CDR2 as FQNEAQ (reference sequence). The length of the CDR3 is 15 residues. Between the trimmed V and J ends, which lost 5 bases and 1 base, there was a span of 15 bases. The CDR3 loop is CASSGQSTDSYEQYF. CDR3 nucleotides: TGTGCCAGCAGCGGGCAATCGACGGATTCCTACGAGCAGTACTTC.

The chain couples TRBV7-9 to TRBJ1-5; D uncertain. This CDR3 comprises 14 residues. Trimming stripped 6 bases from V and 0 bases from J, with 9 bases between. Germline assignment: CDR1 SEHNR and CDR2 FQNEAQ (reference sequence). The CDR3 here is CASSPGGSNQPQHF. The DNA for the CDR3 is TGTGCCAGCAGTCCAGGTGGTAGCAATCAGCCCCAGCATTTT.

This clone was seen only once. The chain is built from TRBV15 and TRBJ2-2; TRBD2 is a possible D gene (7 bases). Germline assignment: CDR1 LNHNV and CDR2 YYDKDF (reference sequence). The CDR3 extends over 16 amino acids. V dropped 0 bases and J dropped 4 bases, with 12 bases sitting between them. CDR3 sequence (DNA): TGTGCCACCAGCAGAGAGGCGGGGGCGGGCACCGGGGAGCTGTTTTTT. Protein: CATSREAGAGTGELFF.

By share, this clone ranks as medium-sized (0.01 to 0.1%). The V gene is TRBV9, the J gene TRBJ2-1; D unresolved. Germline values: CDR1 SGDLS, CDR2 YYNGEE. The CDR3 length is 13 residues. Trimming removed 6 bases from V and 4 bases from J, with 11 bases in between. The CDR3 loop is CASNDDGYNEQFF. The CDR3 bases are TGTGCCAGCAACGATGACGGATACAATGAGCAGTTCTTC.

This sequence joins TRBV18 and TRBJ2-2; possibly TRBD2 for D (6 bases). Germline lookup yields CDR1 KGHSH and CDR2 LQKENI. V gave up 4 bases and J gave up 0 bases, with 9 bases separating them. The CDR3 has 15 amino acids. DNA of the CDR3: TGTGCCAGCTCACGCCGGGACTCGAACACCGGGGAGCTGTTTTTT. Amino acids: CASSRRDSNTGELFF.

The CDR3 bases are TGTGCCAGCAGCTTGGCTTCGCCCACCGGGGAGCTGTTTTTT. Translated: CASSLASPTGELFF. The V and J genes are TRBV7-3 and TRBJ2-2; D unclear. Trimming stripped 3 bases from V and 4 bases from J, with 9 bases between. This CDR3 spans 14 amino acids. The V gene's germline CDR1 is SGHTA and CDR2 FQGTGA.

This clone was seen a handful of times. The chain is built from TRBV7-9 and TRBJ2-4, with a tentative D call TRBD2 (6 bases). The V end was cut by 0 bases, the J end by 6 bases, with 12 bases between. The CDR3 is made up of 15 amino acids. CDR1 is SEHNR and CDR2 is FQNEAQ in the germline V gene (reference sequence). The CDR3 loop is CASSLALGEVNIQYF. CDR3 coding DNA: TGTGCCAGCAGCTTAGCGCTGGGGGAGGTAAACATTCAGTACTTC.

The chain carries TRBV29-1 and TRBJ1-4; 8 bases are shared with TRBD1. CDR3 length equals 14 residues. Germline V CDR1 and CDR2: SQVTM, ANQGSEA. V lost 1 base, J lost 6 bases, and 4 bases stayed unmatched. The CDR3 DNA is TGCAGCGTTGAAGGTGGGACAGGTCATGAAAAACTGTTTTTT. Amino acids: CSVEGGTGHEKLFF. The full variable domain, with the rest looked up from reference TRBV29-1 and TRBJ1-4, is SAVISQKPSRDICQRGTSLTIQCQVDSQVTMMFWYRQQPGQSLTLIATANQGSEATYESGFVIDKFPISRPNLTFSTLTVSNMSPEDSSIYLCSVEGGTGHEKLFFGSGTQLSVL.

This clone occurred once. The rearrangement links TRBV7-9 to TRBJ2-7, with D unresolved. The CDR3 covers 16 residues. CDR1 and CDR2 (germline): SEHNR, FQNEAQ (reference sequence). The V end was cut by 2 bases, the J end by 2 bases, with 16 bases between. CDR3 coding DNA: TGTGCCAGCAGCTTAACCACCCGGACGCTAGCCTACGAGCAGTACTTC. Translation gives CASSLTTRTLAYEQYF.

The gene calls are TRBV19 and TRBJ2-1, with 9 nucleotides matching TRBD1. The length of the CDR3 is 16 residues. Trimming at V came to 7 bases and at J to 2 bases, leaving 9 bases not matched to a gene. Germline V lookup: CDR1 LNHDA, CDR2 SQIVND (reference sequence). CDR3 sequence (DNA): TGTGCCAGTACTCCCCGGGACAGGGATCCCTACAATGAGCAGTTCTTC. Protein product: CASTPRDRDPYNEQFF. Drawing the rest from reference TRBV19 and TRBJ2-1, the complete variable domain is DGGITQSPKYLFRKEGQNVTLSCEQNLNHDAMYWYRQDPGQGLRLIYYSQIVNDFQKGDIAEGYSVSREKKESFPLTVTSAQKNPTAFYLCASTPRDRDPYNEQFFGPGTRLTVL.

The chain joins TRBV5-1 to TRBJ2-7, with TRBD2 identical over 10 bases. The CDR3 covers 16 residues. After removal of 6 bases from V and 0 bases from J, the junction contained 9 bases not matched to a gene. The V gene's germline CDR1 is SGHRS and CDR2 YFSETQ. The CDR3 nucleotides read TGCGCCAGCACGGGGAGCGGGAGGGGGCCCTCCTACGAGCAGTACTTC. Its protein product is CASTGSGRGPSYEQYF.